These 18 T cell receptor beta chains were sequenced from one sample in a study of blood T cell repertoires in COVID-19. Assay: immunoSEQ multiplex PCR; the TCRdb copy retains only in-frame clones and omits some. The table has 250,000 to 350,000 clones, around nine tenths seen once. The sequencing input was peripheral blood. The receptors derive from a woman aged 25 to 39 with COVID-19, enrolled during active disease.

This chain connects TRBV5-6 to TRBJ1-2; the match to TRBD1 covers 8 bases. This CDR3 is built from 16 residues. Germline V gives CDR1 SGHDT, CDR2 YYEEEE. V shed 3 bases and J 1 base; nucleotides not matched to a gene: 8. CDR3 sequence reads: CASSSIRTGLNYGYTF. The CDR3 DNA is TGTGCCAGCAGCTCCATTCGGACAGGGCTTAACTATGGCTACACCTTC.

The chain has TRBV5-1 and TRBJ1-4; TRBD1 matches 9 bases. Germline CDR1 SGHRS, CDR2 YFSETQ. The CDR3 loop spans 16 amino acids. J was trimmed by 2 bases and V by 4 bases; bases with no gene match: 6. CDR3 in amino acids: CASSKGQGMTNEKLFF. The CDR3 bases are TGCGCCAGCAGCAAGGGACAGGGTATGACTAATGAAAAACTGTTTTTT.

In this sample, this clone turned up once. CDR3 loop: CASSLQGGTGNEKLFF. In DNA form, the CDR3 reads TGTGCCAGCAGCCTCCAAGGTGGGACAGGGAATGAAAAACTGTTTTTT. V usage is TRBV4-2 and J usage is TRBJ1-4; 9 bases align to TRBD1. The CDR3 is made up of 16 amino acids. The V and J ends lost 4 bases and 5 bases, in that order; junction bases with no gene match: 8. In germline, CDR1 is LGHNA, CDR2 YNFKEQ.

The chain employs TRBV7-2 and TRBJ2-7; 7 bases match TRBD2. The V segment lost 6 bases and the J segment 0 bases; nucleotides outside the gene matches: 14. This CDR3 comprises 17 residues. Per germline, CDR1 SGHTA and CDR2 FQGNSA. CDR3 region: CASSPLGGRASSYEQYF. CDR3 nucleotides: TGTGCCAGCAGTCCCCTTGGGGGGAGGGCGAGCTCCTACGAGCAGTACTTC.

This clone was counted only a few times. The CDR3 sequence is CASSLGGLAANTGELFF. The DNA for the CDR3 is TGTGCCAGCAGCTTAGGTGGGCTAGCGGCCAACACCGGGGAGCTGTTTTTT. The V call is TRBV7-9, the J call TRBJ2-2; 7 bases are shared with TRBD2. Germline-derived CDR1 and CDR2 are SEHNR and FQNEAQ (reference sequence). J lost 2 bases, V lost 1 base, and 7 bases had no gene match. The CDR3 extends over 17 amino acids.

The chain employs TRBV21-1 and TRBJ2-4; TRBD1, the table's D call, lacks a check against the DNA. TRBV21-1 is tagged as a pseudogene. The CDR3 is made up of 12 amino acids. The CDR3 is CASSKAGTGVYF. Written as DNA, the CDR3 is TGTGCCAGCAGCAAAGCGGGGACAGGGGTGTACTTC.

The chain couples TRBV30 to TRBJ2-2; 10 bases fit TRBD2. CDR1 and CDR2 from the germline V gene are GTSNPN and SVGIG (reference sequence). The length of the CDR3 is 17 residues. The V segment lost 2 bases and the J segment 3 bases; nucleotides outside the gene matches: 9. CDR3 DNA sequence: TGTGCCTGGAGTCGGCTAGCGGGAGTTAGGTACACCGGGGAGCTGTTTTTT. It codes for CAWSRLAGVRYTGELFF.

The chain is built from TRBV4-2 and TRBJ2-3, with 13 bases fitting TRBD2. This CDR3 comprises 16 residues. After removal of 3 bases from V and 6 bases from J, the junction contained 6 bases not matched to a gene. Germline CDR1 LGHNA, CDR2 YNFKEQ. The CDR3 here is CASSHTSGRAGDTQYF. In DNA form, the CDR3 reads TGTGCCAGCAGCCATACTAGCGGGAGGGCCGGGGATACGCAGTATTTT.

The chain has TRBV5-4 and TRBJ2-7, with 10 bases lining up with TRBD1. The V gene end was trimmed by 4 bases and the J gene end by 7 bases; junction bases not matched to a gene: 5. This CDR3 is 13 amino acids long. CDR1 and CDR2 from the germline V gene are SGHNT and YYREEE (reference sequence). The CDR3 bases are TGTGCCAGCAGCCAAGGACAGGGGGGAGAGCAGTACTTC. Protein sequence: CASSQGQGGEQYF.

V and J are TRBV20-1 and TRBJ1-5; D gene uncertain. CDR1 DFQATT and CDR2 SNEGSKA come from the germline V gene (reference sequence). V lost 3 bases, J lost 1 base, and 7 bases lay in between. This CDR3 is 13 amino acids long. The CDR3 is CSASVRSNQPQHF. The DNA for the CDR3 is TGCAGTGCTAGTGTCCGGAGCAATCAGCCCCAGCATTTT.

As to this clone: Within the sample, other DNA sequences also encode this same CDR3. The V gene is TRBV9, the J gene TRBJ2-7, with 8 bases matching TRBD2. Losses at the gene ends were 0 bases for V and 5 bases for J; bases not matched to a gene: 7. Germline-derived CDR1 and CDR2 are SGDLS and YYNGEE. CDR3 length: 15 amino acids. In DNA, the CDR3 is TGTGCCAGCAGCGTAGCAGGCGGGAGGAGCGACGAGCAGTACTTC. Translating gives CASSVAGGRSDEQYF.

V gene TRBV28 combines with J gene TRBJ1-1, with D perhaps TRBD1 (5 bases). The CDR3 has 14 amino acids. Germline loops: CDR1 MDHEN, CDR2 SYDVKM. V was cut by 6 bases and J by 6 bases, with 17 bases left in between. Here the CDR3 DNA reads TGTGCCAGCAGCACCCCGGGGGAGGACGCTGAAGCTTTCTTT. Its protein product is CASSTPGEDAEAFF. The full variable domain, completed using reference TRBV28 and TRBJ1-1, is DVKVTQSSRYLVKRTGEKVFLECVQDMDHENMFWYRQDPGLGLRLIYFSYDVKMKEKGDIPEGYSVSREKKERFSLILESASTNQTSMYLCASSTPGEDAEAFFGQGTRLTVV.

This chain uses TRBV5-5 with TRBJ2-2; 15 bases are shared with TRBD2. Germline V gene sequence: CDR1 SGHKS, CDR2 YYEKEE (reference sequence). The CDR3 contains 18 residues. J gave up 5 bases and V 2 bases, and 7 bases lay outside the gene matches. The CDR3 reads CASSFFGLAGGHTGELFF. CDR3 in DNA: TGTGCCAGCAGCTTTTTTGGACTAGCGGGAGGGCATACCGGGGAGCTGTTTTTT.

This chain links TRBV28 with TRBJ2-1; TRBD2 aligns across 8 bases. J lost 2 bases, V lost 4 bases, and 7 bases had no gene match. Germline CDR1 and CDR2: MDHEN and SYDVKM. The CDR3 is 16 amino acids. This chain's CDR3 is CASSSSGSYAYNEQFF. The CDR3 nucleotides are TGTGCCAGCAGTTCGAGCGGGAGTTACGCCTACAATGAGCAGTTCTTC. The whole variable domain, filled in from reference TRBV28 and TRBJ2-1, reads DVKVTQSSRYLVKRTGEKVFLECVQDMDHENMFWYRQDPGLGLRLIYFSYDVKMKEKGDIPEGYSVSREKKERFSLILESASTNQTSMYLCASSSSGSYAYNEQFFGPGTRLTVL.

The gene calls are TRBV21-1 and TRBJ2-4; the table's TRBD2 call for D was not verified on the DNA. TRBV21-1 is marked as a pseudogene. The CDR3 length is 19 residues. This CDR3 is CASSKDSSGRAKGKNIQYF. The CDR3 coding sequence is TGTGCCAGCAGCAAAGATTCTAGCGGGAGAGCTAAAGGCAAAAACATTCAGTACTTC.

The V and J genes are TRBV24-1 and TRBJ1-2; D gene ambiguous. Trimming cost V 4 bases and J 6 bases, with 11 bases left between them. The germline V gene encodes CDR1 KGHDR and CDR2 SFDVKD. The CDR3 runs 13 residues. CDR3 in amino acids: CATSEGGQNGYTF. DNA of the CDR3: TGTGCCACCAGTGAAGGTGGGCAGAATGGCTACACCTTC.

The chain carries TRBV18 and TRBJ1-4, with 10 bases identical to TRBD1. V was clipped by 7 bases and J by 6 bases; unmatched bases: 5. The CDR3 loop spans 14 amino acids. Germline loops: CDR1 KGHSH, CDR2 LQKENI. The CDR3 is CASYSGTGDEKLFF. CDR3 DNA: TGTGCCAGCTACTCCGGGACAGGGGATGAAAAACTGTTTTTT.

The chain uses TRBV27 and TRBJ2-7, with 7 bases identical to TRBD1. The CDR3 runs 16 residues. Germline loops: CDR1 MNHEY, CDR2 SMNVEV (reference sequence). V gave up 0 bases and J gave up 3 bases; unmatched junction bases: 8. In DNA form, the CDR3 reads TGTGCCAGCAGTTTATCGCCACTGGGACAGCTCTACGAGCAGTACTTC. This encodes CASSLSPLGQLYEQYF.